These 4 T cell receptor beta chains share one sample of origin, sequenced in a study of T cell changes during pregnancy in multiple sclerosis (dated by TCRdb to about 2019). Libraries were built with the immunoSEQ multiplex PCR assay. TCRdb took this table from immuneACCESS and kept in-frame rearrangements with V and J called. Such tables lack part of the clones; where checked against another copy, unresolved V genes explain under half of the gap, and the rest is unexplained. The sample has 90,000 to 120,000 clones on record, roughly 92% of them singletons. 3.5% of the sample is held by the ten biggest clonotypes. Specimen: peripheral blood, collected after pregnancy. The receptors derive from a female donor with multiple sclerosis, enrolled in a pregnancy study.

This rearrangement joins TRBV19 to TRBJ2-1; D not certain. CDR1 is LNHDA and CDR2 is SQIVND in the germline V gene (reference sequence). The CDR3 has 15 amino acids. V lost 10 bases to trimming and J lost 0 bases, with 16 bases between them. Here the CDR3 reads CATKIPQSSYNEQFF. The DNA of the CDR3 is TGTGCCACCAAGATCCCACAGAGCTCCTACAATGAGCAGTTCTTC.

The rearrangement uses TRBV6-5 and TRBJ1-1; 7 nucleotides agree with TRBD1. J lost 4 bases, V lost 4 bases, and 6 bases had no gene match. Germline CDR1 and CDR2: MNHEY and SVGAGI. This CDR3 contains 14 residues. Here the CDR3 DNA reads TGTGCCAGCAGTTCGCGGGACAGAGGCACTGAAGCTTTCTTT. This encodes CASSSRDRGTEAFF.

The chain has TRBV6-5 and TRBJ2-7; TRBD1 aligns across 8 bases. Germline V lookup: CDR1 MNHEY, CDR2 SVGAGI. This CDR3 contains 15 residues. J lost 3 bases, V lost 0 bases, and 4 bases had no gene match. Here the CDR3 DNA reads TGTGCCAGCAGTTACTCGGACAGGGACTTCTACGAGCAGTACTTC. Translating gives CASSYSDRDFYEQYF.

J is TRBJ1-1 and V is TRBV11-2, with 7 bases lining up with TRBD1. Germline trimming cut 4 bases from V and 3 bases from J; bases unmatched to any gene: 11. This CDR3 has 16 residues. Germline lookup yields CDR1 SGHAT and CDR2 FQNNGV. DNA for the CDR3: TGTGCCAGCAGCTCGACAGGGCAGGAGATGCACACTGAAGCTTTCTTT. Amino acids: CASSSTGQEMHTEAFF.